The 25 T cell receptor beta chains given below trace back to one sample, sequenced in a study of cytomegalovirus exposure and HLA in healthy donors. The primer mix had 60 Vbeta and 13 Jbeta primers. The method was immunoSEQ multiplex PCR; TCRdb's version includes in-frame clones alone and lacks a portion of them. The sample includes about 120,000 clones, roughly 65% seen only once; the top ten take about 9.1%. The source material was PBMCs. Receptors were obtained from a man aged 40-49 years in good health and CMV-seropositive.

The chain is built from TRBV15 and TRBJ1-1; D is perhaps TRBD1 (5 bases). Deletions cut 0 bases from V and 6 bases from J, with 8 bases between. The CDR3 runs 13 residues. The germline gives CDR1 LNHNV, CDR2 YYDKDF (reference sequence). The CDR3 DNA follows: TGTGCCACCAGCAGAGACTTCAGGGCTGAAGCTTTCTTT. Translating gives CATSRDFRAEAFF.

This rearrangement joins TRBV2 to TRBJ2-5; 10 nucleotides agree with TRBD2. CDR1 is SNHLY and CDR2 is FYNNEI in the germline V gene. J lost 2 bases, V lost 9 bases, and 6 bases had no gene match. The CDR3 sequence is 14 residues long. CDR3: CASSLAGGQETQYF. CDR3 coding DNA: TGTGCCAGTAGTTTAGCGGGGGGTCAAGAGACCCAGTACTTC.

This clone was counted only a few times. The rearrangement joins TRBV13 to TRBJ2-5; D is unresolved. The germline V and J ends were trimmed by 2 bases and 4 bases, with 5 bases remaining between them. In germline, CDR1 is PRHDT, CDR2 FYEKMQ (reference sequence). This CDR3 is built from 12 residues. CDR3 DNA sequence: TGTGCCAGCAGCTTAAGAGCAGAGACCCAGTACTTC. This sequence encodes CASSLRAETQYF.

CDR3 sequence: CASSDHTGSGANVLTF. CDR3 DNA: TGTGCCAGCAGTGATCATACAGGGTCTGGGGCCAACGTCCTGACTTTC. The V call is TRBV6-1, the J call TRBJ2-6; maybe TRBD1 (6 bases). The V and J ends lost 3 bases and 1 base respectively, with 10 bases between them. Germline V CDR1 and CDR2: MNHNS, SASEGT. The CDR3 totals 16 residues.

The chain couples TRBV9 to TRBJ2-3; D is unclear. The V gene's germline CDR1 is SGDLS and CDR2 YYNGEE. Deletions cut 1 base from V and 3 bases from J, with 3 bases between. The CDR3 spans 12 residues. CDR3 nucleotides: TGTGCCAGCAGCGTAATAACAGATACGCAGTATTTT. Residues: CASSVITDTQYF.

This clone came up a few times. The chain combines TRBV9 with TRBJ1-1; no reliable D call. CDR1 SGDLS and CDR2 YYNGEE come from the germline V gene. The ends were cut back, 7 bases at V and 1 base at J, with 11 bases in the middle. The CDR3 is made up of 13 amino acids. This CDR3 reads CASGKTGNTEAFF. The CDR3 DNA sequence: TGTGCCAGCGGAAAGACTGGGAACACTGAAGCTTTCTTT.

This clone occurred a few times. The CDR3 reads CASIAGGHTDTQYF. Here the CDR3 DNA reads TGCGCCAGTATAGCGGGGGGGCACACAGATACGCAGTATTTT. The V and J genes are TRBV5-1 and TRBJ2-3; 11 bases map to TRBD2. J was trimmed by 2 bases and V by 8 bases; bases with no gene match: 4. This CDR3 is built from 14 residues. Looked up from germline, CDR1 is SGHRS and CDR2 is YFSETQ. The full variable domain, rest sourced from reference TRBV5-1 and TRBJ2-3, is KAGVTQTPRYLIKTRGQQVTLSCSPISGHRSVSWYQQTPGQGLQFLFEYFSETQRNKGNFPGRFSGRQFSNSRSEMNVSTLELGDSALYLCASIAGGHTDTQYFGPGTRLTVL.

This clone was counted a few times. V is TRBV9 and J is TRBJ2-1; TRBD2 matches 14 bases. This CDR3 region has 17 residues. Trimming removed 4 bases from V and 0 bases from J; junction bases left unmatched: 3. Germline V gene sequence: CDR1 SGDLS, CDR2 YYNGEE. DNA of the CDR3: TGTGCCAGCAGCTACGGGACTAGCGGGAGCTCCTACAATGAGCAGTTCTTC. Translated: CASSYGTSGSSYNEQFF. Together with reference TRBV9 and TRBJ2-1, the CDR3 gives the full variable domain: DSGVTQTPKHLITATGQRVTLRCSPRSGDLSVYWYQQSLDQGLQFLIQYYNGEERAKGNILERFSAQQFPDLHSELNLSSLELGDSALYFCASSYGTSGSSYNEQFFGPGTRLTVL.

The CDR3 DNA sequence: TGCGCCAGCAGCTCCACAGTCTCTGGGGCCAACGTCCTGACTTTC. Translated, it gives CASSSTVSGANVLTF. This rearrangement joins TRBV5-1 to TRBJ2-6, with D unresolved. This CDR3 has 15 residues. The V end was cut by 3 bases, the J end by 0 bases, with 7 bases between. From germline, CDR1 is SGHRS and CDR2 YFSETQ.

The rearrangement uses TRBV10-1 and TRBJ1-1; D uncertain. V lost 4 bases to trimming and J lost 5 bases, with 11 bases between them. CDR3 size: 13 residues. Germline lookup yields CDR1 WNHNN and CDR2 SYGVQD (reference sequence). The DNA of the CDR3 is TGCGCCAGCAGTGGCAACACGGGGACTGAAGCTTTCTTT. Translated, it gives CASSGNTGTEAFF.

About this clone itself: At one end the junction does not follow the germline gene, possibly because of a read error. The chain couples TRBV7-7 to TRBJ2-5; TRBD2 matches 11 bases. The CDR3 consists of 15 residues. Germline V gene sequence: CDR1 SSHAT, CDR2 FNYEAQ (reference sequence). CDR3 in DNA: TGTGCCAGCAGCATAGCGGGGGGGCTCCAAGAGACCCAGTACTTC. Its protein product is CASSIAGGLQETQYF.

The V call is TRBV5-6, the J call TRBJ1-3; possibly TRBD1 for D (5 bases). V was shortened by 4 bases and J by 0 bases, with 17 bases between the two germline ends. CDR1 is SGHDT, CDR2 YYEEEE, per germline. This CDR3 is built from 17 residues. DNA of the CDR3: TGTGCCAGCAGCCGAGGTGGGGCCATTTCCTCTGGAAACACCATATATTTT. Its translation: CASSRGGAISSGNTIYF.

V is TRBV4-1 and J is TRBJ2-3; maybe TRBD2 (6 bases). The V gene's germline CDR1 is MGHRA and CDR2 YSYEKL. The V end lost 3 bases, the J end lost 2 bases, and 9 bases lay between the germline ends. This CDR3 has 14 residues. The CDR3 protein is CASSQGGATDTQYF. CDR3 in DNA: TGCGCCAGCAGCCAGGGCGGGGCCACAGATACGCAGTATTTT.

This clone occurred a few times. The gene calls are TRBV7-2 and TRBJ2-5; possibly TRBD2 for D (7 bases). V dropped 5 bases and J dropped 4 bases, with 23 bases sitting between them. The CDR3 runs to 17 residues. Germline V gene lookup returns CDR1 SGHTA and CDR2 FQGNSA. CDR3 nucleotides: TGTGCCAGCAGCCGGGATGGGGGTGGGAGGGGGGGAGAGACCCAGTACTTC. Translating it yields CASSRDGGGRGGETQYF.

The V call is TRBV19, the J call TRBJ2-3; 9 positions match TRBD1. V lost 7 bases and J lost 4; bases outside the gene matches: 9. From germline, CDR1 is LNHDA and CDR2 SQIVND (reference sequence). The CDR3 sequence is 15 residues long. The CDR3 coding sequence is TGTGCCAGTATGGGACAGGGAAAGCTCGCAGATACGCAGTATTTT. It yields the protein CASMGQGKLADTQYF.

The chain uses TRBV4-1 and TRBJ2-3, with TRBD2 identical over 9 bases. Germline V gene lookup returns CDR1 MGHRA and CDR2 YSYEKL. After removal of 0 bases from V and 0 bases from J, the junction contained 4 bases not matched to a gene. The CDR3 runs 17 residues. CDR3 nucleotide sequence: TGCGCCAGCAGCCAAGAGAGGACTAGCGTTAGCACAGATACGCAGTATTTT. Amino acids: CASSQERTSVSTDTQYF.

The J gene is TRBJ2-6, the V gene TRBV11-2; TRBD1 might be the D (5 bases). Trimming pared 5 bases from V and 2 bases from J, leaving 16 bases between. Germline V gene data show CDR1 as SGHAT and CDR2 as FQNNGV. This CDR3 has 17 amino acids. The CDR3 nucleotides are TGTGCCAGCAGCCTCCACTCAGACAGTACTGGGGCCAACGTCCTGACTTTC. Amino acid sequence: CASSLHSDSTGANVLTF.

This clone has just a few counts. V gene TRBV7-2 combines with J gene TRBJ2-7; TRBD2 matches at 7 bases. The CDR3 totals 16 residues. V lost 6 bases to trimming and J lost 2 bases; unmatched junction nucleotides: 13. Germline-derived CDR1 and CDR2 are SGHTA and FQGNSA. CDR3 in amino acids: CASRPTNSGFPYEQYF. CDR3 DNA: TGTGCCAGCAGACCGACCAATAGCGGGTTCCCCTACGAGCAGTACTTC. Looking up the rest from reference TRBV7-2 and TRBJ2-7 gives the full variable domain: GAGVSQSPSNKVTEKGKDVELRCDPISGHTALYWYRQSLGQGLEFLIYFQGNSAPDKSGLPSDRFSAERTGGSVSTLTIQRTQQEDSAVYLCASRPTNSGFPYEQYFGPGTRLTVT.

V and J are TRBV19 and TRBJ1-5, with a possible D match to TRBD1 (5 bases). Germline loops: CDR1 LNHDA, CDR2 SQIVND (reference sequence). The CDR3 has 14 residues. CDR3 in DNA: TGTGCGACCAAGGAGGGGTCGAGCAATCAGCCCCAGCATTTT. The encoded protein is CATKEGSSNQPQHF.

The V gene is TRBV7-9, the J gene TRBJ2-7; TRBD1 matches at 7 bases. With 2 bases clipped from V and 2 bases from J, the junction kept 3 bases outside the gene matches. The CDR3 runs 14 residues. Germline CDR1 SEHNR, CDR2 FQNEAQ (reference sequence). The CDR3 DNA reads TGTGCCAGCAGCTTACGAGGGACAGCCTACGAGCAGTACTTC. Protein: CASSLRGTAYEQYF. Supplemented by reference TRBV7-9 and TRBJ2-7, the full variable domain reads DTGVSQNPRHKITKRGQNVTFRCDPISEHNRLYWYRQTLGQGPEFLTYFQNEAQLEKSRLLSDRFSAERPKGSFSTLEIQRTEQGDSAMYLCASSLRGTAYEQYFGPGTRLTVT.

This rearrangement joins TRBV5-1 to TRBJ2-5, with a weak D call TRBD2 (5 bases). V shed 2 bases and J shed 2 bases, with 10 bases lying between them. The CDR3 is 14 amino acids. CDR1 is SGHRS and CDR2 is YFSETQ in the germline V gene. In DNA form, the CDR3 reads TGCGCCAGCAGCTTTCTAGGACTTCAAGAGACCCAGTACTTC. Its translation is CASSFLGLQETQYF.

In nucleotides, the CDR3 is TGTGCCAGCAAAAAACAGGGTTTCGTCAATCAGCCCCAGCATTTT. Its translation is CASKKQGFVNQPQHF. The chain employs TRBV7-4 and TRBJ1-5; the D gene is possibly TRBD1 (6 bases). Trimming removed 7 bases from V and 3 bases from J, with 16 bases in between. This CDR3 contains 15 residues. Per germline, CDR1 SGHVT and CDR2 SQSDAQ.

This clone was seen a single time. This chain uses TRBV18 with TRBJ2-2; tentative D call: TRBD2 (5 bases). The CDR3 runs to 17 residues. Germline V CDR1 and CDR2: KGHSH, LQKENI. V lost 2 bases, J lost 1 base, and 14 bases lay in between. CDR3 protein: CASSPFRLTRNTGELFF. DNA for the CDR3: TGTGCCAGCTCACCATTTCGACTAACCCGGAACACCGGGGAGCTGTTTTTT.

This clone was observed once. The CDR3 nucleotides read TGTGCCAGCAGACCCGGACAGGGGTGGGGGTATGAGCAGTTCTTC. Encoded protein: CASRPGQGWGYEQFF. The V call is TRBV6-5, the J call TRBJ2-1; the match to TRBD1 covers 9 bases. Trimming at V came to 6 bases and at J to 8 bases, leaving 11 bases not matched to a gene. Germline CDR1 is MNHEY and CDR2 is SVGAGI. This CDR3 has 15 residues.

This rearrangement joins TRBV18 to TRBJ2-5, with 7 bases matching TRBD2. The DNA end lines up better with TRBJ2-7; the J call may be wrong. This CDR3 comprises 13 residues. Looked up from germline, CDR1 is KGHSH and CDR2 is LQKENI. CDR3 DNA sequence: TGTGCCAGCTCACCGCCTAGCGGCTACGAGCAGTACTTC. Translated, it gives CASSPPSGYEQYF.